These 7 T cell receptor beta chains originate from one sample sequenced in a study of CD8+CD57+ T cells in acquired aplastic anemia (dated by TCRdb to 2017 to 2018). Flow cytometry had shown CD8+CD57+ cell expansion in the patients selected for sequencing. Sequencing was carried out with an Illumina HiSeq 2000. TCR beta VDJ combination and CDR3 sequence profiling used genomic DNA as the template. Through fastp at Q25 and MiXCR, TCRdb rebuilt clones from the public reads, retaining in-frame beta chains. Each entry is one CDR3 protein sequence, shown with its most common DNA and genes. The sample table holds roughly 170,000 distinct CDR3 sequences, of which around 50% were seen once. Roughly 13% of the sample comes from the top ten. Sequencing was done on a sample of sorted CD4+, CD8+, or CD8+CD57+ T cells (not recorded which) from PBMCs. The receptors derive from a human donor with aplastic anemia.

CDR3 DNA sequence: TGTGCCAGCAGCCAGCTATCAGGGGGTGGAAACACCATATATTTT. Amino acids: CASSQLSGGGNTIYF. J is TRBJ1-3 and V is TRBV3-1, with 7 bases aligning to TRBD1. Trimming cost V 3 bases and J 3 bases; bases outside gene matches: 5. The CDR3 totals 15 residues. Germline values: CDR1 LGHDT, CDR2 YNNKEL (reference sequence).

On this clonotype: Lacking the conserved final phenylalanine or tryptophan, this CDR3 likely reflects a read error. Because the CDR3's place on the DNA is in doubt, the DNA is left out and the CDR3 is given as listed by TCRdb. This rearrangement joins TRBV5-1 to TRBJ2-6. The germline V gene has CDR1 SGHRS and CDR2 YFSETQ. The CDR3 length equals 9 residues, ends included. The CDR3 loop reads CASSLPGTS.

This chain links TRBV7-3 with TRBJ2-1, with D tentatively TRBD1 (5 bases). Germline CDR1 reads SGHTA; CDR2 reads FQGTGA. The V and J ends lost 4 bases and 9 bases respectively, with 10 bases between them. The CDR3 contains 12 residues. CDR3 in DNA: TGTGCCAGCAGCTCTCAGGGTCTTGAGCAGTTCTTC. As protein: CASSSQGLEQFF.

The chain combines TRBV2 with TRBJ1-3; D gene unclear. This CDR3 has 14 residues. The germline CDR1 and CDR2 sequences are SNHLY and FYNNEI. The V and J ends lost 5 bases and 0 bases respectively, with 8 bases between them. The CDR3 sequence is CASSNTLSGNTIYF. The CDR3 DNA reads as TGTGCCAGCAGTAACACGCTCTCTGGAAACACCATATATTTT.

This clonotype showed up many times. The V call is TRBV6-5, the J call TRBJ2-1, with D maybe TRBD1 (5 bases). Between the trimmed V and J ends, which lost 2 bases and 9 bases, there was a span of 8 bases. The V gene's germline CDR1 is MNHEY and CDR2 SVGAGI. CDR3 length: 12 amino acids. The CDR3 DNA reads as TGTGCCAGCAGTTACCTGGGGCTTGAGCAGTTCTTC. Protein sequence: CASSYLGLEQFF.

In its sample, this clonotype was seen many times. The chain joins TRBV5-1 to TRBJ2-1, with D perhaps TRBD2 (6 bases). The ends were cut back, 1 base at V and 1 base at J, with 9 bases in the middle. The CDR3 consists of 15 residues. The germline CDR1 and CDR2 sequences are SGHRS and YFSETQ. The CDR3 loop is CASSLSGLSYNEQFF. The CDR3 nucleotides read TGCGCCAGCAGCTTGAGCGGGTTATCCTACAATGAGCAGTTCTTC.

The genes are TRBV20-1 and TRBJ2-1, with TRBD2 identical over 9 bases. The CDR3 is 13 residues long. CDR1 is DFQATT and CDR2 is SNEGSKA in the germline V gene (reference sequence). J gave up 7 bases and V 6 bases, and 7 bases lay outside the gene matches. The CDR3 sequence is CSAKGLAPNEQFF. The DNA of the CDR3 is TGCAGTGCAAAAGGACTAGCGCCGAATGAGCAGTTCTTC.